This TCR beta chain was sequenced during a study of blood T cell repertoires in COVID-19. As for the study in general: PBMCs, B-cell-depleted T cells, or T cells were the source of the cDNA or gDNA that made up the material.

Using immunoSEQ multiplex PCR, the repertoire was profiled, and TCRdb retains in-frame clones only, with some absent. The data show about 200,000 clones, over 80% seen once. Seattle researchers signed up patients amid active infection and tracked them longitudinally. The CDR3 has 14 residues. The germline gives CDR1 SGHAT, CDR2 FQNNGV. Trimming removed 3 bases at V and 2 bases at J, with 10 bases between. The chain has TRBV11-2 and TRBJ1-2; no reliable D call. The receptor was derived from a man aged 60 to 69 with COVID-19, enrolled during active disease. Sequences were obtained from peripheral blood. The CDR3 protein is CASSLGRQNYGYTF. DNA of the CDR3: TGTGCCAGCAGCTTGGGCAGGCAGAACTATGGCTACACCTTC.